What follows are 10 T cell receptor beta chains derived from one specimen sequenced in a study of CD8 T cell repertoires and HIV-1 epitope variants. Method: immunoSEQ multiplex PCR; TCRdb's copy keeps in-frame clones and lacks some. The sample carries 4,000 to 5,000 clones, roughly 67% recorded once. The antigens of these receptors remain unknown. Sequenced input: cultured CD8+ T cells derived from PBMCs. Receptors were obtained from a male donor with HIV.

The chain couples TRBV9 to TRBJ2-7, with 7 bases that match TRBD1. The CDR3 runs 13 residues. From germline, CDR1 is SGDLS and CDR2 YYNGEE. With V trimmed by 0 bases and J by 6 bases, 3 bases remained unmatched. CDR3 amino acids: CASSVASGGEQYF. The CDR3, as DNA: TGTGCCAGCAGCGTAGCTTCAGGGGGCGAGCAGTACTTC.

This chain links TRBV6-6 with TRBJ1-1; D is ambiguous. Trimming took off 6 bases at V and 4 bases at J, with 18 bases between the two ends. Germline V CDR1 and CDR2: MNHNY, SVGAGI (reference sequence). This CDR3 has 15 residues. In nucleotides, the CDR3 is TGTGCCAGCAGCCCCTTCGTTGGGGAGGGCACTGAAGCTTTCTTT. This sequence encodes CASSPFVGEGTEAFF.

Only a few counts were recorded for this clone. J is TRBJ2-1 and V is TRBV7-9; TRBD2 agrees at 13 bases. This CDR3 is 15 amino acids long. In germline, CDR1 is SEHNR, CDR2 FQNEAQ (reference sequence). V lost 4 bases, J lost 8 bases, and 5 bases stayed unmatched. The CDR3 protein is CASSSGTSGVDEQFF. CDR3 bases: TGTGCCAGCAGCTCCGGGACTAGCGGGGTAGATGAGCAGTTCTTC.

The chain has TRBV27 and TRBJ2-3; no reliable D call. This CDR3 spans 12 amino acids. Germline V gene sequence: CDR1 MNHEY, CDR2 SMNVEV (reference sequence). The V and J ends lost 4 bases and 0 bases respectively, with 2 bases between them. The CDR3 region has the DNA TGTGCCAGCAGTTGGAGCACAGATACGCAGTATTTT. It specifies CASSWSTDTQYF.

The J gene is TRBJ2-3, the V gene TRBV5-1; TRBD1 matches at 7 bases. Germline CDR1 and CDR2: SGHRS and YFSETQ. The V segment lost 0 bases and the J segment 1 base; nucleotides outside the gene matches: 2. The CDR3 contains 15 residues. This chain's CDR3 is CASSLAQGGTDTQYF. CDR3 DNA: TGCGCCAGCAGCTTGGCGCAGGGGGGCACAGATACGCAGTATTTT.

The CDR3 coding sequence is TGTGCCAGCAGCTTATTCCCCTTTCCGGGGGTTGATACTGAAGCTTTCTTT. This gives the protein CASSLFPFPGVDTEAFF. V is TRBV7-3 and J is TRBJ1-1, with a tentative D call TRBD1 (5 bases). The CDR3 is made up of 17 amino acids. Germline assignment: CDR1 SGHTA and CDR2 FQGTGA. Trimming pared 2 bases from V and 5 bases from J, leaving 21 bases between.

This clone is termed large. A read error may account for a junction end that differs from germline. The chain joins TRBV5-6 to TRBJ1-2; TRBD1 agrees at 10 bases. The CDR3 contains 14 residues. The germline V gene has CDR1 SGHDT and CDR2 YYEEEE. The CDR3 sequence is CASSDPGTGVLGAF. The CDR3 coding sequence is TGTGCCAGCAGCGATCCCGGGACAGGGGTCCTCGGTGCCTTC.

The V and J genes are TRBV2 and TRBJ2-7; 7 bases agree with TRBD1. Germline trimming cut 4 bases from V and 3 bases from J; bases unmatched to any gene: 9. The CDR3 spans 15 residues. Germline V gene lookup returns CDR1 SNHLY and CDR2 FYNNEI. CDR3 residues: CASSAMTGYGYEQYF. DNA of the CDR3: TGTGCCAGCAGTGCCATGACAGGGTACGGCTACGAGCAGTACTTC.

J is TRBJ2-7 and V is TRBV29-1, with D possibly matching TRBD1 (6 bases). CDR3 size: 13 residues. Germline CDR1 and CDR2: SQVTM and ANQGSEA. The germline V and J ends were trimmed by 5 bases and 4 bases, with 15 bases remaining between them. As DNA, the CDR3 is TGCAGCGTTAAGGGGGACGGAGGTTACGAGCAGTACTTC. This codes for CSVKGDGGYEQYF.

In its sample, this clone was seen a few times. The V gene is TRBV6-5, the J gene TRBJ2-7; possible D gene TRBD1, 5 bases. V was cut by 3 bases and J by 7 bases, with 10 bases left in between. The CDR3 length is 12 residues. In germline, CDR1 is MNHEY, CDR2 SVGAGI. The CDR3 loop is CASSYQGGEQYF. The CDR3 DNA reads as TGTGCCAGCAGTTATCAGGGTGGGGAGCAGTACTTC.